Shown below are 8 T cell receptor beta chains from a single sample sequenced in a study of blood T cell repertoires in COVID-19. Sequenced by immunoSEQ multiplex PCR; TCRdb stores in-frame clones only, minus some. The table records fewer than 350,000 clones, about nine tenths of them present only once. The sequencing input was PBMCs or T cells enriched from blood (not recorded which). The receptor source for this set is a middle-aged woman who had recovered from COVID-19.

V is TRBV6-2 or TRBV6-3 and J is TRBJ1-2; D is undetermined. Germline lookup yields CDR1 MNHEY and CDR2 SVGEGT. This CDR3 spans 16 amino acids. Trimming stripped 2 bases from V and 8 bases from J, with 21 bases between. The CDR3 protein is CASSYGVGEAVGGYTF. For the CDR3, the DNA is TGTGCCAGCAGTTACGGAGTGGGAGAAGCCGTGGGGGGCTACACCTTC.

This chain joins TRBV7-6 and TRBJ2-1; a possible D gene is TRBD1 (5 bases). In germline, CDR1 is SGHVS, CDR2 FNYEAQ. Trimming left V 8 bases short and J 5 bases short, with 10 bases between. The CDR3 totals 12 residues. DNA of the CDR3: TGTGCCAGCGGGGCCGGTAACAATGAGCAGTTCTTC. This translates into CASGAGNNEQFF. The variable domain in full, with the rest retrieved from reference TRBV7-6 and TRBJ2-1, is GAGVSQSPRYKVTKRGQDVALRCDPISGHVSLYWYRQALGQGPEFLTYFNYEAQQDKSGLPNDRFSAERPEGSISTLTIQRTEQRDSAMYRCASGAGNNEQFFGPGTRLTVL.

The CDR3, as DNA: TGTGCCAGCATAAAGGACAGGGGGTCCTATGGCTACACCTTC. Translating gives CASIKDRGSYGYTF. V usage is TRBV6-6 and J usage is TRBJ1-2; 10 nucleotides match TRBD1. Trimming at V came to 7 bases and at J to 4 bases, leaving 6 bases not matched to a gene. The CDR3 is 14 amino acids. Germline CDR1 and CDR2: MNHNY and SVGAGI (reference sequence).

This chain links TRBV6-5 with TRBJ1-1; D gene ambiguous. Trimming removed 2 bases at V and 6 bases at J, with 19 bases between. This CDR3 is built from 16 residues. Germline CDR1 and CDR2: MNHEY and SVGAGI. In nucleotides, the CDR3 is TGTGCCAGCAGTTACACTGCGGGTTGGATGGGGTCTGAAGCTTTCTTT. Protein product: CASSYTAGWMGSEAFF.

This clone was counted a few times. The V gene is TRBV12-5, the J gene TRBJ2-3, with TRBD1 as a possible D gene (5 bases). V gave up 6 bases and J gave up 6 bases, with 16 bases separating them. There are 14 residues in the CDR3. CDR1 is LGHNT and CDR2 is FRNRAP in the germline V gene. DNA for the CDR3: TGTGCTAGTGGCCGTGACAGCCACGGGGATACGCAGTATTTT. Its protein product is CASGRDSHGDTQYF.

The chain recombines TRBV18 with TRBJ1-3; no definite D call. Between the trimmed V and J ends, which lost 2 bases and 3 bases, there was a span of 11 bases. The CDR3 spans 15 residues. Germline CDR1 reads KGHSH; CDR2 reads LQKENI. The CDR3 here is CASSPRGSFGNTIYF. In DNA, the CDR3 is TGTGCCAGCTCACCAAGAGGGAGCTTTGGAAACACCATATATTTT.

V usage is TRBV28 and J usage is TRBJ1-2; 11 bases fit TRBD1. The trim removed 10 bases at V and 2 bases at J, leaving 6 bases unmatched. The CDR3 spans 14 residues. Germline V gives CDR1 MDHEN, CDR2 SYDVKM. CDR3 residues: CATKGQGENYGYTF. CDR3 nucleotide sequence: TGTGCCACCAAGGGACAGGGGGAAAACTATGGCTACACCTTC.

V and J are TRBV4-2 and TRBJ1-4, with TRBD1 as a possible D gene (5 bases). CDR3 length: 15 residues. CDR1 and CDR2 (germline): LGHNA, YNFKEQ. V was cut by 5 bases and J by 2 bases, with 12 bases left in between. The CDR3 sequence is CASSRGGGTNEKLFF. DNA of the CDR3: TGTGCCAGCAGCAGAGGCGGGGGTACTAATGAAAAACTGTTTTTT.